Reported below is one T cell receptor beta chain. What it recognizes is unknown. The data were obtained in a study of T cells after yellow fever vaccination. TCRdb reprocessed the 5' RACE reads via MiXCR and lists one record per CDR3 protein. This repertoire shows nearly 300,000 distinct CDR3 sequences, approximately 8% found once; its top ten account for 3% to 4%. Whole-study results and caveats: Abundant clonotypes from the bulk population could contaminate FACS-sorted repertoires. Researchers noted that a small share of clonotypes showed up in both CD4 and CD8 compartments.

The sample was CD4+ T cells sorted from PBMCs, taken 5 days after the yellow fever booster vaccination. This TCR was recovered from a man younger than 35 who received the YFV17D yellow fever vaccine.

The DNA for the CDR3 is TGTGCCAGCAGAACCCCGGGGGGGTTGCTCCACTTT. This sequence encodes CASRTPGGLLHF. This rearrangement joins TRBV2 to TRBJ1-6, with D possibly being TRBD1 (5 bases). This CDR3 is built from 12 residues. Trimming shortened V by 6 bases and J by 16 bases, and 16 bases separated the two germline ends. Looked up from germline, CDR1 is SNHLY and CDR2 is FYNNEI.